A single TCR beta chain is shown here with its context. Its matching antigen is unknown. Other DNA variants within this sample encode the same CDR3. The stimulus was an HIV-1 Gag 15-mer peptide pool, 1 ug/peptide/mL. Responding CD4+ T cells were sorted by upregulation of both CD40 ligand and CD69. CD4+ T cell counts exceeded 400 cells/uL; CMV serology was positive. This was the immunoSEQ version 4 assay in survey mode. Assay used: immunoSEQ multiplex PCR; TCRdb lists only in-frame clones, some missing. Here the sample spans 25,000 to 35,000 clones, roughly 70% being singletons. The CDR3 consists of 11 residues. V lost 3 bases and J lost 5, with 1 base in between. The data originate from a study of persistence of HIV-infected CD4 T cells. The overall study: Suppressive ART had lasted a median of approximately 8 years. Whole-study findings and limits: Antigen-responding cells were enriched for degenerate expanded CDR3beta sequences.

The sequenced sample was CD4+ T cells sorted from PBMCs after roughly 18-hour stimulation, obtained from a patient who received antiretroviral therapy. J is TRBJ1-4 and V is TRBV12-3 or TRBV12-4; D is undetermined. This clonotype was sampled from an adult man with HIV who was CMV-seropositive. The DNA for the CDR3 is TGTGCCAGCAGTTTCAATGAAAAACTGTTTTTT. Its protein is CASSFNEKLFF.